Below are 11 T cell receptor beta chains sequenced from a single sample in a study of a mutant IDH1 vaccine in newly diagnosed glioma. Clones were sequenced by immunoSEQ multiplex PCR, and TCRdb holds only the in-frame ones, with some missing. The repertoire holds roughly 45,000 clones, 65% to 85% seen once, with about 2.5% in the top ten. The sample's time point: week 23, last vaccination. Each vaccine dose was 300 ug of mutant IDH1 20-mer peptide, with topical imiquimod. Their antigen targets remain unknown. The specimen was PBMCs, collected from a glioma patient whose treatment included an IDH1 peptide vaccine. The origin of the receptors is a young woman with glioma. Some clones in this sample may be carry-over from other donors' samples.

J is TRBJ2-3 and V is TRBV7-6, with a tentative D call TRBD1 (7 bases). V was shortened by 5 bases and J by 0 bases, with 15 bases between the two germline ends. CDR1 and CDR2 (germline): SGHVS, FNYEAQ. This CDR3 is 16 amino acids long. DNA of the CDR3: TGTGCCAGCAGCCCCCGCAGGGGGACTAGCACAGATACGCAGTATTTT. This translates into CASSPRRGTSTDTQYF.

This sequence joins TRBV4-2 and TRBJ2-7; TRBD1 or TRBD2 may be the D gene (6 bases each). CDR3 length: 18 residues. V was trimmed by 0 bases and J by 2 bases, leaving 20 bases between them. CDR1 is LGHNA and CDR2 is YNFKEQ in the germline V gene. The CDR3 nucleotides read TGTGCCAGCAGCCAAGAGTTGGAGGGGGTCGGGCCCCCCTACGAGCAGTACTTC. Protein: CASSQELEGVGPPYEQYF.

This clone was counted only a few times. The gene calls are TRBV11-2 and TRBJ2-3; unclear D gene. The ends were cut back, 5 bases at V and 0 bases at J, with 9 bases in the middle. The germline V gene encodes CDR1 SGHAT and CDR2 FQNNGV. The CDR3 is made up of 14 amino acids. The CDR3 sequence is CASSAPRSTDTQYF. The CDR3 region has the DNA TGTGCCAGCAGCGCCCCACGGAGCACAGATACGCAGTATTTT.

The chain recombines TRBV18 with TRBJ1-2, with TRBD1 identical over 9 bases. From germline, CDR1 is KGHSH and CDR2 LQKENI. This CDR3 has 15 amino acids. Unmatched junction bases numbered 8, after V lost 4 bases and J lost 5 bases. CDR3 region: CASSLLGQGEYGYTF. The CDR3 DNA reads as TGTGCCAGCTCACTGCTGGGACAGGGAGAATATGGCTACACCTTC.

The V gene is TRBV18, the J gene TRBJ1-1; D not resolved. V was clipped by 3 bases and J by 1 base, with 30 bases between them. CDR3 length equals 21 residues. CDR1 is KGHSH and CDR2 is LQKENI in the germline V gene. CDR3: CASSPQLPSLDAAPPNTEAFF. CDR3 sequence (DNA): TGTGCCAGCTCACCCCAACTCCCGAGCCTGGACGCCGCGCCCCCGAACACTGAAGCTTTCTTT.

The V and J genes are TRBV9 and TRBJ2-3; tentative D call: TRBD1 (5 bases). Trimming left V 2 bases short and J 1 base short, with 5 bases between. The germline V gene encodes CDR1 SGDLS and CDR2 YYNGEE. CDR3 size: 13 residues. The CDR3 protein is CASSVGRTDTQYF. The CDR3 DNA reads TGTGCCAGCAGCGTGGGGCGCACAGATACGCAGTATTTT. The full variable domain, its missing parts supplied by reference TRBV9 and TRBJ2-3, is DSGVTQTPKHLITATGQRVTLRCSPRSGDLSVYWYQQSLDQGLQFLIQYYNGEERAKGNILERFSAQQFPDLHSELNLSSLELGDSALYFCASSVGRTDTQYFGPGTRLTVL.

The chain carries TRBV10-3 and TRBJ1-2, with TRBD1 identical over 7 bases. Trimming took 0 bases from V and 8 from J; bases not matched to a gene: 6. CDR3 length: 14 amino acids. Per the germline V gene, CDR1 is ENHRY and CDR2 is SYGVKD. The CDR3 sequence is CAISESGQVEGYTF. The CDR3 DNA sequence: TGTGCCATCAGTGAGTCTGGACAGGTGGAAGGCTACACCTTC.

The chain is built from TRBV2 and TRBJ2-5; no clear D. Germline assignment: CDR1 SNHLY and CDR2 FYNNEI. Trimming cost V 7 bases and J 1 base, with 7 bases left between them. The CDR3 covers 12 residues. Here the CDR3 DNA reads TGTGCCAGCATTAGCACCCAAGAGACCCAGTACTTC. Translation: CASISTQETQYF.

The DNA for the CDR3 is TGTGCCAGTACAGAGACAGGCGATTACAATGAGCAGTTCTTC. Its translation: CASTETGDYNEQFF. The chain has TRBV19 and TRBJ2-1; weak D call: TRBD1 (6 bases). The CDR3 spans 14 residues. CDR1 and CDR2 (germline): LNHDA, SQIVND (reference sequence). The V gene lost 7 bases and the J gene lost 4 bases, with 14 bases spanning the gap.

The rearrangement links TRBV11-1 to TRBJ1-2; D not resolved. V was shortened by 5 bases and J by 4 bases, with 17 bases between the two germline ends. Looked up from germline, CDR1 is SGHAT and CDR2 is FQDESV (reference sequence). This CDR3 spans 15 amino acids. The CDR3 DNA reads TGTGCCAGCAGCCCCCGTACAAGGGATCGCTATGGCTACACCTTC. Translating gives CASSPRTRDRYGYTF.

The chain recombines TRBV7-6 with TRBJ1-2, with D perhaps TRBD1 (5 bases). The CDR3 has 14 residues. V lost 1 base and J 8 bases, leaving 14 bases between the germline ends. Germline loops: CDR1 SGHVS, CDR2 FNYEAQ. The CDR3 DNA is TGTGCCAGCAGCTTAGAGGGGACGGACATGGGCTACACCTTC. The encoded protein is CASSLEGTDMGYTF. The whole variable domain, remainder taken from reference TRBV7-6 and TRBJ1-2, is GAGVSQSPRYKVTKRGQDVALRCDPISGHVSLYWYRQALGQGPEFLTYFNYEAQQDKSGLPNDRFSAERPEGSISTLTIQRTEQRDSAMYRCASSLEGTDMGYTFGSGTRLTVV.